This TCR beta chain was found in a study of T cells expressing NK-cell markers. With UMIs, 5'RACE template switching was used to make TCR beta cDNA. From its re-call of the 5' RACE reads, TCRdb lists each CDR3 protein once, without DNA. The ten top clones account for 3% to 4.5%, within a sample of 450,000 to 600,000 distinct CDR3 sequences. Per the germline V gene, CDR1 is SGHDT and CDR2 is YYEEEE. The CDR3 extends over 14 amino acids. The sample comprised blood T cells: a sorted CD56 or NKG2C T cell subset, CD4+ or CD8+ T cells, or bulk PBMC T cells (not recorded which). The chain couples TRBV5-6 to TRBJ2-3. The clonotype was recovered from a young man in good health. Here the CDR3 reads CASSLARLGDTQYF.